This is a list of T cell receptor beta chains from one sample in a study of blood T cell repertoires in COVID-19. Assay: immunoSEQ multiplex PCR; the TCRdb copy retains only in-frame clones and omits some. The sample has 180,000 or so clones; around 80% are singletons. The sample consisted of peripheral blood. These receptors were taken from a woman between 70 and 85 years old with acute or convalescent COVID-19. The CDR3 runs from the conserved cysteine through the conserved F or W. D genes are given only for firm matches. Size is omitted from some rows. Given values are once, few, many or a class for expanded clones.

cdr3_aa: CASSLSTSGTETQYF
cdr3_nt: TGTGCCAGCAGCCTATCGACTAGCGGGACTGAGACCCAGTACTTC
clone_size: NA
j_call: TRBJ2-5
d_call: TRBD2
v_call: TRBV9

cdr3_aa: CASSSVPLAAAFRNTIYF
cdr3_nt: TGTGCCAGCAGTTCAGTCCCCTTGGCGGCAGCATTTCGAAACACCATATATTTT
clone_size: once
j_call: TRBJ1-3
d_call: NA
v_call: TRBV28

cdr3_aa: CASSKGTGKQPQHF
cdr3_nt: TGTGCCAGTAGTAAAGGGACAGGGAAGCAGCCCCAGCATTTT
clone_size: NA
j_call: TRBJ1-5
d_call: TRBD1
v_call: TRBV19

cdr3_aa: CASRDSPRGTGELFF
cdr3_nt: TGTGCCAGTAGAGACAGCCCACGAGGCACCGGGGAGCTGTTTTTT
clone_size: NA
j_call: TRBJ2-2
d_call: NA
v_call: TRBV19

cdr3_aa: CASRATGANVLTF
cdr3_nt: TGTGCCAGCAGAGCGACCGGGGCCAACGTCCTGACTTTC
clone_size: NA
j_call: TRBJ2-6
d_call: NA
v_call: TRBV25-1

cdr3_aa: CAWADRGYQPQHF
cdr3_nt: TGTGCCTGGGCGGACAGGGGGTATCAGCCCCAGCATTTT
clone_size: NA
j_call: TRBJ1-5
d_call: TRBD1
v_call: TRBV30

cdr3_aa: CASSFDRGPGNTIYF
cdr3_nt: TGTGCCAGCAGCTTCGACAGGGGGCCGGGAAACACCATATATTTT
clone_size: NA
j_call: TRBJ1-3
d_call: TRBD1
v_call: TRBV5-6

cdr3_aa: CASSLRPGQGINEQFF
cdr3_nt: TGCGCCAGCAGCCTTCGACCGGGACAGGGAATCAATGAGCAGTTCTTC
clone_size: NA
j_call: TRBJ2-1
d_call: TRBD1
v_call: TRBV5-1

cdr3_aa: CASSHQGYYGYTF
cdr3_nt: TGCGCCAGCAGTCACCAGGGGTACTATGGCTACACCTTC
clone_size: few
j_call: TRBJ1-2
d_call: NA
v_call: TRBV23-1

cdr3_aa: CASSSTPGIKETQYF
cdr3_nt: TGCGCCAGCAGCTCAACCCCAGGCATTAAAGAGACCCAGTACTTC
clone_size: once
j_call: TRBJ2-5
d_call: NA
v_call: TRBV5-1

cdr3_aa: CASSVQAGEGSPLHF
cdr3_nt: TGTGCCAGCAGCGTACAGGCCGGGGAGGGTTCACCCCTCCACTTT
clone_size: NA
j_call: TRBJ1-6
d_call: NA
v_call: TRBV9

cdr3_aa: CASTAAGAGEKLFF
cdr3_nt: TGTGCCAGTACTGCGGCGGGGGCGGGGGAAAAACTGTTTTTT
clone_size: NA
j_call: TRBJ1-4
d_call: NA
v_call: TRBV19

cdr3_aa: CASRASQAFGGEQYF
cdr3_nt: TGTGCCAGCAGAGCATCTCAGGCCTTCGGGGGGGAGCAGTACTTC
clone_size: NA
j_call: TRBJ2-7
d_call: TRBD2
v_call: TRBV6-5

cdr3_aa: CASSLEGLADTDTQYF
cdr3_nt: TGTGCCAGCAGTTTAGAGGGACTAGCGGACACAGATACGCAGTATTTT
clone_size: NA
j_call: TRBJ2-3
d_call: TRBD2
v_call: TRBV27

cdr3_aa: CASSSEEGTEPYGYTF
cdr3_nt: TGTGCCAGCAGCTCCGAAGAAGGGACAGAACCTTATGGCTACACCTTC
clone_size: NA
j_call: TRBJ1-2
d_call: TRBD1
v_call: TRBV11-3

cdr3_aa: CAAQLEPLFTSYEQYF
cdr3_nt: TGTGCCGCCCAATTAGAACCCTTATTTACTTCCTACGAGCAGTACTTC
clone_size: NA
j_call: TRBJ2-7
d_call: NA
v_call: TRBV24-1

cdr3_aa: CASRGRQGAEQYF
cdr3_nt: TGTGCCAGCAGAGGCCGACAGGGTGCCGAGCAGTACTTC
clone_size: NA
j_call: TRBJ2-7
d_call: TRBD1
v_call: TRBV6-5

cdr3_aa: CAWSRTGVSYEQYF
cdr3_nt: TGTGCCTGGAGTCGGACAGGGGTATCCTACGAGCAGTACTTC
clone_size: few
j_call: TRBJ2-7
d_call: TRBD1
v_call: TRBV30

cdr3_aa: CASSLELAGSYNEQFF
cdr3_nt: TGTGCCAGCAGCTTGGAGCTAGCGGGTTCCTACAATGAGCAGTTCTTC
clone_size: NA
j_call: TRBJ2-1
d_call: TRBD2
v_call: TRBV5-4

cdr3_aa: CASSPLRDRVFF
cdr3_nt: TGTGCCAGCTCACCACTGCGGGACAGGGTTTTCTTT
clone_size: NA
j_call: TRBJ1-1
d_call: TRBD1
v_call: TRBV18

cdr3_aa: CASSANGLAVQETQYF
cdr3_nt: TGTGCCAGCAGCGCCAATGGACTAGCGGTCCAAGAGACCCAGTACTTC
clone_size: NA
j_call: TRBJ2-5
d_call: TRBD2
v_call: TRBV9

cdr3_aa: CASSSNRQGNEQFF
cdr3_nt: TGTGCCAGTAGTTCAAACCGACAGGGTAATGAGCAGTTCTTC
clone_size: NA
j_call: TRBJ2-1
d_call: TRBD1
v_call: TRBV19

cdr3_aa: CASSEQGASGYTF
cdr3_nt: TGCGCCAGCAGCGAACAGGGGGCCAGTGGCTACACCTTC
clone_size: NA
j_call: TRBJ1-2
d_call: TRBD1
v_call: TRBV4-1

cdr3_aa: CASSLEAGGPYEQYF
cdr3_nt: TGTGCCAGCAGCTTAGAGGCAGGGGGCCCGTACGAGCAGTACTTC
clone_size: NA
j_call: TRBJ2-7
d_call: TRBD1
v_call: TRBV7-2

cdr3_aa: CASSPPGLKNIQYF
cdr3_nt: TGTGCCAGCAGTCCCCCGGGACTGAAAAACATTCAGTACTTC
clone_size: NA
j_call: TRBJ2-4
d_call: NA
v_call: TRBV27

cdr3_aa: CASGVDSYGYTF
cdr3_nt: TGTGCCAGTGGGGTGGACAGTTATGGCTACACCTTC
clone_size: few
j_call: TRBJ1-2
d_call: NA
v_call: TRBV7-9

cdr3_aa: CASSLDGQSQQFF
cdr3_nt: TGTGCCAGCAGCTTAGATGGGCAGTCGCAGCAGTTCTTC
clone_size: NA
j_call: TRBJ2-1
d_call: NA
v_call: TRBV11-3

cdr3_aa: CASSQDPREWAEQFF
cdr3_nt: TGCGCCAGCAGCCAAGATCCGCGGGAGTGGGCTGAGCAGTTCTTC
clone_size: NA
j_call: TRBJ2-1
d_call: TRBD2
v_call: TRBV4-3

cdr3_aa: CASSPDLWPQYF
cdr3_nt: TGTGCCAGCAGCCCTGATCTCTGGCCGCAGTATTTT
clone_size: NA
j_call: TRBJ2-3
d_call: NA
v_call: TRBV5-5

cdr3_aa: CASSRQIQETQYF
cdr3_nt: TGCGCCAGCAGCCGACAGATTCAAGAGACCCAGTACTTC
clone_size: NA
j_call: TRBJ2-5
d_call: NA
v_call: TRBV5-1

cdr3_aa: CSASGLGTQYF
cdr3_nt: TGCAGTGCTTCAGGGTTGGGTACGCAGTATTTT
clone_size: few
j_call: TRBJ2-3
d_call: NA
v_call: TRBV20-1

cdr3_aa: CASSQVAGGSSEQYF
cdr3_nt: TGTGCCAGCTCTCAGGTAGCGGGAGGTTCTTCCGAGCAGTACTTC
clone_size: once
j_call: TRBJ2-7
d_call: TRBD2
v_call: TRBV18

cdr3_aa: CASRQHDSGGELFF
cdr3_nt: TGTGCCAGCAGACAGCATGATAGCGGCGGGGAGCTGTTTTTT
clone_size: once
j_call: TRBJ2-2
d_call: NA
v_call: TRBV6-1

cdr3_aa: CAISGGQGATNQPQHF
cdr3_nt: TGTGCCATCAGTGGAGGACAGGGGGCGACCAATCAGCCCCAGCATTTT
clone_size: NA
j_call: TRBJ1-5
d_call: TRBD1
v_call: TRBV10-3

cdr3_aa: CSVEDPSAYEQYF
cdr3_nt: TGCAGCGTTGAAGATCCTAGCGCTTACGAGCAGTACTTC
clone_size: NA
j_call: TRBJ2-7
d_call: NA
v_call: TRBV29-1

cdr3_aa: CASSLVDGSNIQYF
cdr3_nt: TGTGCCAGCAGCTTAGTTGACGGGAGTAACATTCAGTACTTC
clone_size: NA
j_call: TRBJ2-4
d_call: NA
v_call: TRBV7-2

cdr3_aa: CASSYQGDNYGYTF
cdr3_nt: TGCGCCAGCAGCTATCAGGGGGATAACTATGGCTACACCTTC
clone_size: few
j_call: TRBJ1-2
d_call: TRBD1
v_call: TRBV5-1

cdr3_aa: CASSERGPEYF
cdr3_nt: TGTGCCAGCAGTGAGCGGGGGCCGGAGTATTTT
clone_size: few
j_call: TRBJ2-3
d_call: TRBD2
v_call: TRBV28

cdr3_aa: CASSFSLTEAFF
cdr3_nt: TGTGCCAGCAGCTTTTCCCTCACTGAAGCTTTCTTT
clone_size: NA
j_call: TRBJ1-1
d_call: NA
v_call: TRBV7-9

cdr3_aa: CASSPGRGLPISIDTQYF
cdr3_nt: TGTGCCAGCAGCCCGGGGCGGGGGCTTCCTATTTCAATAGATACGCAGTATTTT
clone_size: NA
j_call: TRBJ2-3
d_call: NA
v_call: TRBV27

cdr3_aa: CASSIDIGSLHF
cdr3_nt: TGTGCCAGCAGTATAGACATCGGCTCCCTCCACTTT
clone_size: NA
j_call: TRBJ1-6
d_call: NA
v_call: TRBV6-5

cdr3_aa: CASSTGSSNSPLHF
cdr3_nt: TGTGCCAGCAGTACCGGGAGCTCTAATTCACCCCTCCACTTT
clone_size: NA
j_call: TRBJ1-6
d_call: NA
v_call: TRBV7-2

cdr3_aa: CAISEGTGDNYGYTF
cdr3_nt: TGTGCCATCAGTGAGGGGACGGGAGACAACTATGGCTACACCTTC
clone_size: NA
j_call: TRBJ1-2
d_call: NA
v_call: TRBV10-3

cdr3_aa: CASSYSRQSYNSPLHF
cdr3_nt: TGTGCCAGCAGTTACTCGCGCCAATCCTATAATTCACCCCTCCACTTT
clone_size: NA
j_call: TRBJ1-6
d_call: NA
v_call: TRBV6-5

cdr3_aa: CASRDNRGTNEKLFF
cdr3_nt: TGTGCCAGCAGAGACAACAGGGGAACTAATGAAAAACTGTTTTTT
clone_size: NA
j_call: TRBJ1-4
d_call: TRBD1
v_call: TRBV28